The 29 T cell receptor beta chains listed next were all sequenced from one sample in a study of cytomegalovirus exposure and HLA in healthy donors. Primers included in the PCR were 60 Vbeta and 13 Jbeta primers. TCRdb keeps only in-frame clones here, not all; method: immunoSEQ multiplex PCR. The profile shows roughly 61,000 clones, more than 75% of them singletons. Sequenced: PBMCs. The receptors stem from a male donor in good health and CMV-seronegative.

This chain connects TRBV4-3 to TRBJ2-1, with D unresolved. The length of the CDR3 is 17 residues. Trimming took 4 bases from V and 2 from J, leaving 18 bases between them. Germline lookup yields CDR1 LGHNA and CDR2 YSLEER. The chain's CDR3 is CASSLNFPSVAYNEQFF. The CDR3 nucleotides read TGCGCCAGCAGCCTGAACTTCCCCTCGGTTGCCTACAATGAGCAGTTCTTC.

The chain combines TRBV7-9 with TRBJ1-1; no firm D call. The CDR3 has 15 amino acids. Trimming left V 1 base short and J 2 bases short, with 11 bases between. In germline, CDR1 is SEHNR, CDR2 FQNEAQ (reference sequence). CDR3 nucleotide sequence: TGTGCCAGCAGCTTAGTCGGGGTGAGAAACACTGAAGCTTTCTTT. Translated: CASSLVGVRNTEAFF.

The chain has TRBV5-1 and TRBJ1-2, with D perhaps TRBD1 (6 bases). This CDR3 comprises 15 residues. Germline CDR1 SGHRS, CDR2 YFSETQ. The V end lost 3 bases, the J end lost 0 bases, and 12 bases lay between the germline ends. For the CDR3, the DNA is TGCGCCAGCAGCTCCCGGGACAACGCTAACTATGGCTACACCTTC. Residues: CASSSRDNANYGYTF.

The rearrangement joins TRBV9 to TRBJ2-7; possible D gene TRBD2, 6 bases. This CDR3 contains 15 residues. Germline CDR1 reads SGDLS; CDR2 reads YYNGEE. The V and J ends lost 4 bases and 1 base respectively, with 15 bases between them. This CDR3 is CASSLFGTESYEQYF. The CDR3, as DNA: TGTGCCAGCAGCTTATTCGGGACTGAATCCTACGAGCAGTACTTC.

V is TRBV2 and J is TRBJ2-2; 7 bases line up with TRBD1. Trimming removed 5 bases from V and 0 bases from J; junction bases left unmatched: 3. The CDR3 length is 15 residues. Per germline, CDR1 SNHLY and CDR2 FYNNEI. In DNA form, the CDR3 reads TGTGCCAGCAGTCGGGACAGATCGAACACCGGGGAGCTGTTTTTT. It yields the protein CASSRDRSNTGELFF.

V and J are TRBV6-1 and TRBJ2-3; 9 bases align to TRBD1. This CDR3 contains 14 residues. V lost 5 bases and J lost 1; bases outside the gene matches: 1. Germline V lookup: CDR1 MNHNS, CDR2 SASEGT. CDR3 in amino acids: CASSTGGGTDTQYF. The CDR3 coding sequence is TGTGCCAGCAGTACAGGGGGCGGCACAGATACGCAGTATTTT.

The sample holds one count of this clone. The V call is TRBV6-5, the J call TRBJ2-7; a possible D gene is TRBD1 (6 bases). V was cut by 2 bases and J by 1 base, with 9 bases left in between. CDR1 and CDR2 from the germline V gene are MNHEY and SVGAGI. The CDR3 covers 14 residues. The CDR3 sequence is CASSYRDKSYEQYF. The CDR3 nucleotides read TGTGCCAGCAGTTACCGGGACAAGTCCTACGAGCAGTACTTC.

V and J are TRBV7-9 and TRBJ2-3, with unresolved D. The CDR3 covers 13 residues. Germline CDR1 SEHNR, CDR2 FQNEAQ (reference sequence). The germline V and J ends were trimmed by 5 bases and 3 bases, with 9 bases remaining between them. The CDR3 sequence is CASSHSVTDTQYF. DNA of the CDR3: TGTGCCAGCAGCCATTCAGTGACAGATACGCAGTATTTT.

The rearrangement links TRBV15 to TRBJ2-2, with 10 bases lining up with TRBD1. The CDR3 is 16 amino acids. The trim removed 0 bases at V and 3 bases at J, leaving 1 base unmatched. The V gene's germline CDR1 is LNHNV and CDR2 YYDKDF (reference sequence). The CDR3 region is CATSRDGTGDTGELFF. In nucleotides, the CDR3 is TGTGCCACCAGCAGAGACGGGACAGGGGACACCGGGGAGCTGTTTTTT. The full variable domain, its missing parts supplied by reference TRBV15 and TRBJ2-2, is DAMVIQNPRYQVTQFGKPVTLSCSQTLNHNVMYWYQQKSSQAPKLLFHYYDKDFNNEADTPDNFQSRRPNTSFCFLDIRSPGLGDTAMYLCATSRDGTGDTGELFFGEGSRLTVL.

This chain joins TRBV7-9 and TRBJ1-1; D gene unclear. The V end was cut by 5 bases, the J end by 0 bases, with 4 bases between. CDR1 SEHNR and CDR2 FQNEAQ come from the germline V gene (reference sequence). CDR3 length: 12 residues. CDR3 region: CASSHLNTEAFF. The CDR3 DNA reads TGTGCCAGCAGCCATTTGAACACTGAAGCTTTCTTT.

V and J are TRBV6-6 and TRBJ2-1; D is perhaps TRBD1 (6 bases). The V gene lost 7 bases and the J gene lost 5 bases, with 15 bases spanning the gap. The CDR3 is 14 residues long. Germline V gene data show CDR1 as MNHNY and CDR2 as SVGAGI (reference sequence). The CDR3 DNA follows: TGTGCCAGCACCGGGACACAGAGAGACAATGAGCAGTTCTTC. Its translation is CASTGTQRDNEQFF.

The genes are TRBV7-3 and TRBJ1-2; a possible D gene is TRBD1 (6 bases). Per the germline V gene, CDR1 is SGHTA and CDR2 is FQGTGA. CDR3 length: 15 residues. V lost 6 bases, J lost 0 bases, and 14 bases lay in between. DNA for the CDR3: TGTGCCAGCAGGGAAGGGGGGGGTTCTAACTATGGCTACACCTTC. It specifies CASREGGGSNYGYTF.

The chain joins TRBV7-9 to TRBJ1-5; TRBD1 matches 10 bases. The V gene's germline CDR1 is SEHNR and CDR2 FQNEAQ (reference sequence). CDR3 length: 16 amino acids. V trimming: 6 bases; J trimming: 6 bases; junction bases outside the gene matches: 11. CDR3: CASSDGTGERGQPQHF. The CDR3 DNA is TGTGCCAGCAGTGATGGGACAGGGGAAAGAGGTCAGCCCCAGCATTTT.

This chain connects TRBV9 to TRBJ2-5; D uncertain. Trimming pared 0 bases from V and 0 bases from J, leaving 6 bases between. Germline values: CDR1 SGDLS, CDR2 YYNGEE. The CDR3 extends over 14 amino acids. The CDR3 protein is CASSVEPYQETQYF. The CDR3 DNA follows: TGTGCCAGCAGCGTAGAGCCGTACCAAGAGACCCAGTACTTC.

The rearrangement links TRBV4-1 to TRBJ2-1, with 13 bases fitting TRBD2. The CDR3 is 18 residues long. Trimming took 3 bases from V and 0 from J; bases not matched to a gene: 5. The germline gives CDR1 MGHRA, CDR2 YSYEKL. CDR3 region: CASSHGLAGVRSYNEQFF. The CDR3 coding sequence is TGCGCCAGCAGCCACGGACTAGCGGGGGTACGCTCCTACAATGAGCAGTTCTTC.

This chain uses TRBV30 with TRBJ2-7; 7 nucleotides align to TRBD2. The CDR3 totals 15 residues. Germline values: CDR1 GTSNPN, CDR2 SVGIG (reference sequence). J gave up 7 bases and V 2 bases, and 14 bases lay outside the gene matches. The CDR3 DNA is TGTGCCTGGAGTCTAGGACTAGGAAGATCGGAAGAGCAGTACTTC. Amino acids: CAWSLGLGRSEEQYF.

The chain employs TRBV10-3 and TRBJ2-2, with D unresolved. V lost 1 base, J lost 5 bases, and 11 bases lay in between. CDR1 is ENHRY, CDR2 SYGVKD, per germline. CDR3 size: 15 residues. CDR3 bases: TGTGCCATCAGTGAGTTCGACACCGGTACCGGGGAGCTGTTTTTT. Its protein product is CAISEFDTGTGELFF.

The chain couples TRBV5-3 to TRBJ2-7; 9 nucleotides match TRBD2. TRBV5-3 counts as an open reading frame of uncertain function. With V trimmed by 7 bases and J by 0 bases, 8 bases remained unmatched. This CDR3 has 15 residues. The CDR3 region is CARAGIAGDSYEQYF. The CDR3 nucleotides are TGTGCCAGAGCTGGTATAGCGGGGGACTCCTACGAGCAGTACTTC.

The chain is built from TRBV27 and TRBJ2-1, with 8 nucleotides matching TRBD1. V dropped 2 bases and J dropped 2; count of bases not matched to a gene: 8. Germline lookup yields CDR1 MNHEY and CDR2 SMNVEV (reference sequence). The CDR3 is 17 residues long. The CDR3 spells CASSLTRDRGPYNEQFF. The DNA of the CDR3 is TGTGCCAGCAGTTTAACCCGCGACAGGGGCCCCTACAATGAGCAGTTCTTC.

The V and J genes are TRBV28 and TRBJ1-2; tentative D call: TRBD1 (5 bases). CDR3 size: 14 residues. Germline V gives CDR1 MDHEN, CDR2 SYDVKM. V lost 8 bases to trimming and J lost 7 bases, with 20 bases between them. The CDR3 bases are TGTGCCAGCTGGTACGGGGGAATGGGAGGTGGCTACACCTTC. It is translated as CASWYGGMGGGYTF.

The rearrangement links TRBV7-3 to TRBJ2-3; TRBD2 aligns across 7 bases. The ends lost 7 bases at V and 2 bases at J; junction bases unmatched: 9. CDR3 length equals 15 residues. Germline CDR1 is SGHTA and CDR2 is FQGTGA. The CDR3 DNA reads TGTGCCAGCAACCTTTTAGCGGGCATCACAGATACGCAGTATTTT. Translated: CASNLLAGITDTQYF.

The chain has TRBV4-2 and TRBJ2-1, with TRBD2 identical over 8 bases. The CDR3 contains 15 residues. J lost 0 bases, V lost 4 bases, and 2 bases had no gene match. CDR1 is LGHNA and CDR2 is YNFKEQ in the germline V gene. The CDR3 spells CASSRGTSSYNEQFF. The CDR3 bases are TGTGCCAGCAGCCGAGGGACTAGCTCCTACAATGAGCAGTTCTTC.

The chain uses TRBV19 and TRBJ2-4, with 11 positions matching TRBD1. With 5 bases clipped from V and 7 bases from J, the junction kept 7 bases outside the gene matches. CDR3 size: 15 residues. From germline, CDR1 is LNHDA and CDR2 SQIVND (reference sequence). The CDR3 loop reads CASSAGQGAGNIQYF. The CDR3, as DNA: TGTGCCAGTAGTGCTGGACAGGGGGCCGGGAACATTCAGTACTTC.

The rearrangement links TRBV11-2 to TRBJ2-3, with D possibly TRBD1 on 5 matching bases. This CDR3 has 14 amino acids. Germline lookup yields CDR1 SGHAT and CDR2 FQNNGV. Trimming stripped 1 base from V and 2 bases from J, with 7 bases between. As DNA, the CDR3 is TGTGCCAGCAGCTTAGGCAGGGACACAGATACGCAGTATTTT. Translation: CASSLGRDTDTQYF.

In this sample, this clone turned up once. The CDR3 bases are TGTGCCAGCAGACAGGGATTGGCTAATGAAAAACTGTTTTTT. Encoded protein: CASRQGLANEKLFF. This chain links TRBV2 with TRBJ1-4; D possibly corresponds to TRBD1 (6 bases). With 6 bases removed from V and 3 bases from J, the gap between germline ends came to 11 bases. Germline assignment: CDR1 SNHLY and CDR2 FYNNEI. This CDR3 comprises 14 residues.

J is TRBJ1-2 and V is TRBV5-1; 12 positions match TRBD1. With 4 bases clipped from V and 7 bases from J, the junction kept 5 bases outside the gene matches. The CDR3 runs to 14 residues. The V gene's germline CDR1 is SGHRS and CDR2 YFSETQ. DNA for the CDR3: TGCGCCAGCAGCGCCGGGACAGGGGGCTTTGGCTACACCTTC. Its protein product is CASSAGTGGFGYTF.

V gene TRBV19 combines with J gene TRBJ2-3, with D perhaps matching TRBD1 (6 bases). The CDR3 has 13 residues. The germline CDR1 and CDR2 sequences are LNHDA and SQIVND (reference sequence). V lost 1 base, J lost 4 bases, and 6 bases lay in between. The CDR3 reads CASSIGGPDTQYF. DNA for the CDR3: TGTGCCAGTAGTATAGGGGGGCCAGATACGCAGTATTTT.

The chain has TRBV11-2 and TRBJ1-4; 9 positions match TRBD1. The CDR3 is 15 residues long. J gave up 8 bases and V 4 bases, and 8 bases lay outside the gene matches. Germline-derived CDR1 and CDR2 are SGHAT and FQNNGV. The CDR3 region has the DNA TGTGCCAGCAGCTGGGGGACAGGGCTGGGGGAAAAACTGTTTTTT. This codes for CASSWGTGLGEKLFF.

The chain recombines TRBV6-5 with TRBJ1-6, with no clear D. Germline V gene lookup returns CDR1 MNHEY and CDR2 SVGAGI. V shed 5 bases and J shed 7 bases, with 9 bases lying between them. The CDR3 is 13 residues long. The CDR3 is CASSNDWNSPLHF. The CDR3 nucleotides are TGTGCCAGCAGTAATGACTGGAATTCACCCCTCCACTTT.